This T cell receptor beta chain was documented in a study of blood T cell repertoires in COVID-19. Across the whole study: PBMCs, B-cell-depleted T cells, or T cells were the source of the cDNA or gDNA that made up the material.

CDR3 size: 15 residues. Germline loops: CDR1 KGHSH, CDR2 LQKENI. The V end was cut by 2 bases, the J end by 0 bases, with 10 bases between. Grouping used clinical history reported by participants in a survey and questionnaire. Either two negative PCRs, clearance, or symptom resolution qualified Cohort 3 donors as recovered. In the authors' workflow: Estimated nucleated cell counts came from reference gene primer amplification. Clones were read by immunoSEQ multiplex PCR, and TCRdb kept only the in-frame ones, dropping some. V, J and clone size are those of that table, while D and trimming were read from the DNA. This table has roughly 180,000 clones, over 65% appearing once.

The V gene is TRBV18, the J gene TRBJ1-2; D gene uncertain. The clonotype originates from a woman in her forties or fifties who had recovered from COVID-19. The specimen sequenced was PBMCs or T cells enriched from blood (not recorded which). The CDR3 reads CASSPFPDSNYGYTF. The CDR3 nucleotides read TGTGCCAGCTCACCATTCCCCGACTCTAACTATGGCTACACCTTC.